This T cell receptor beta chain was profiled in a study of T cell repertoires in cytomegalovirus infection. TCRdb passed the reads through MiXCR, listing each CDR3 protein once. This table has about 69,000 distinct CDR3 sequences, around 27% appearing once. Germline-derived CDR1 and CDR2 are SGHVS and FNYEAQ. V shed 5 bases and J 4 bases; nucleotides not matched to a gene: 5. The CDR3 sequence is 16 residues long. This clonotype was observed a few times. Antigen specificity is unknown. This specimen was CD8+ T cells from cultured PBMCs, taken from culture after CMV antigen stimulation. This TCR was sampled from a human donor in good health (CMV status not recorded). Some clones in this sample may be carry-over from other donors' samples. The chain carries TRBV7-6 and TRBJ2-3; TRBD2 aligns across 14 bases. CDR3: CASSPGTSGSPDTQYF. For the CDR3, the DNA is TGTGCCAGCAGCCCCGGGACTAGCGGGAGCCCAGATACGCAGTATTTT.